Listed here are 28 T cell receptor beta chains from one sample, sequenced in a study of T cells in Graves' hyperthyroidism and ophthalmopathy (dated by TCRdb to between 2018 and 2021). Preparation of the library involved multiplex PCR. Instrument on record: Illumina HiSeq 2000. TCR beta CDR3 regions were amplified from RNA transcripts. The first round of RT-PCR for the TCR CDR3 was performed with the HTBI primer set and the Qiagen OneStep RT-PCR kit. TCRdb handled the public reads itself, with Q25 trimming in fastp and clone calling in MiXCR, and kept productive beta chains. CDR3 protein sequences are deduplicated, and each keeps its most common genes and DNA. For this sample the table gives about 180,000 distinct CDR3 sequences, of which about 18% were detected only once. 25% to 35% of the sample is in the top ten clones. Sequencing was carried out using blood. These receptors all come from a woman in her 50s with Graves' hyperthyroidism.

This clonotype was counted many times. The chain joins TRBV7-8 to TRBJ1-4; 7 bases are shared with TRBD1. The CDR3 totals 15 residues. Germline-derived CDR1 and CDR2 are SGHVS and FQNEAQ. V lost 5 bases, J lost 6 bases, and 9 bases stayed unmatched. CDR3 DNA sequence: TGTGCCAGCAGCGCACAGGGGAGGAGGCATGAAAAACTGTTTTTT. This translates into CASSAQGRRHEKLFF.

The chain carries TRBV20-1 and TRBJ1-4, with 9 bases that match TRBD1. After removal of 0 bases from V and 7 bases from J, the junction contained 15 bases not matched to a gene. The CDR3 is 18 amino acids. Germline CDR1 and CDR2: DFQATT and SNEGSKA (reference sequence). This CDR3 reads CSAREVKGPGQGFEKLFF. CDR3 DNA sequence: TGCAGTGCTAGAGAAGTCAAGGGACCGGGACAGGGTTTTGAAAAACTGTTTTTT.

This clonotype was observed a handful of times. The chain has TRBV20-1 and TRBJ2-4, with D perhaps matching TRBD1 (5 bases). Looked up from germline, CDR1 is DFQATT and CDR2 is SNEGSKA (reference sequence). Trimming took 2 bases from V and 6 from J, leaving 17 bases between them. The CDR3 is made up of 15 amino acids. The CDR3 region is CSARQGSTWGNIQYF. The CDR3 DNA follows: TGCAGTGCTAGACAGGGATCAACTTGGGGAAACATTCAGTACTTC.

The CDR3 sequence: CSASETGGWETQYF. The CDR3 coding sequence is TGCAGTGCCTCTGAGACAGGGGGTTGGGAGACCCAGTACTTC. The rearrangement links TRBV20-1 to TRBJ2-5, with 9 bases aligning to TRBD1. V lost 6 bases to trimming and J lost 5 bases; unmatched junction nucleotides: 10. The V gene's germline CDR1 is DFQATT and CDR2 SNEGSKA (reference sequence). CDR3 length: 14 residues.

This clonotype showed up just a few times. This chain joins TRBV5-6 and TRBJ1-2; perhaps TRBD1 as D (6 bases). CDR1 and CDR2 (germline): SGHDT, YYEEEE. This CDR3 region has 16 residues. Trimming left V 4 bases short and J 1 base short, with 17 bases between. The CDR3 DNA reads as TGTGCCAGCAGCCCAACCGGAACAGGGAATAACTATGGCTACACCTTC. Its protein product is CASSPTGTGNNYGYTF.

This clonotype was found many times. CDR3: CASSPYTDYNEQFF. The CDR3 region has the DNA TGCGCCAGCAGCCCGTATACGGACTACAATGAGCAGTTCTTC. The chain uses TRBV5-1 and TRBJ2-1; D remains ambiguous. Between the trimmed V and J ends, which lost 4 bases and 3 bases, there was a span of 11 bases. Germline CDR1 reads SGHRS; CDR2 reads YFSETQ. The CDR3 runs to 14 residues.

In its sample, this clonotype was seen many times. The chain carries TRBV5-1 and TRBJ2-1; D remains ambiguous. This CDR3 has 13 residues. V gave up 0 bases and J gave up 6 bases, with 7 bases separating them. From germline, CDR1 is SGHRS and CDR2 YFSETQ. The CDR3 coding sequence is TGCGCCAGCAGCTTGGGGGCGTTCAATGAGCAGTTCTTC. Amino acid sequence: CASSLGAFNEQFF.

This clonotype was seen many times. V is TRBV28 and J is TRBJ2-3; D might be TRBD1 or TRBD2, each matching 6 bases. Trimming removed 7 bases from V and 4 bases from J, with 21 bases in between. Germline loops: CDR1 MDHEN, CDR2 SYDVKM. The CDR3 runs to 16 residues. The CDR3 loop reads CASNPNRGGLSDTQYF. As DNA, the CDR3 is TGTGCCAGCAACCCAAATCGTGGGGGGCTTTCAGATACGCAGTATTTT.

This clonotype was seen many times. The chain uses TRBV6-1 and TRBJ1-3; D remains unclear. Germline assignment: CDR1 MNHNS and CDR2 SASEGT. V shed 7 bases and J shed 4 bases, with 2 bases lying between them. The CDR3 consists of 10 residues. The CDR3 protein is CASTGNTIYF. DNA of the CDR3: TGTGCCAGCACCGGAAACACCATATATTTT.

This clonotype was found many times. The chain combines TRBV12-3 or TRBV12-4 with TRBJ2-6; D unclear. The V and J ends lost 2 bases and 0 bases respectively, with 5 bases between them. The CDR3 loop spans 15 amino acids. DNA for the CDR3: TGTGCCAGCAGTTTATGGTCCTCTGGGGCCAACGTCCTGACTTTC. This translates into CASSLWSSGANVLTF.

This clonotype was seen ten or more times. The rearrangement joins TRBV6-1 to TRBJ1-6, with D perhaps matching TRBD1 (5 bases). The V end was cut by 3 bases, the J end by 7 bases, with 7 bases between. The CDR3 extends over 13 amino acids. Germline V gene lookup returns CDR1 MNHNS and CDR2 SASEGT. The DNA of the CDR3 is TGTGCCAGCAGTGACAGGGAGAATTCACCCCTCCACTTT. Protein product: CASSDRENSPLHF.

This clonotype was counted between two and nine times. The chain is built from TRBV20-1 and TRBJ1-2; tentatively, D is TRBD1 (6 bases). Per the germline V gene, CDR1 is DFQATT and CDR2 is SNEGSKA (reference sequence). V dropped 4 bases and J dropped 7 bases, with 19 bases sitting between them. The CDR3 is made up of 14 amino acids. The CDR3 sequence: CSAKPQGILTGYTF. The CDR3 nucleotides read TGCAGTGCTAAACCACAGGGAATCCTAACTGGCTACACCTTC.

This clonotype was picked up many times. The chain recombines TRBV24-1 with TRBJ2-3, with 7 bases fitting TRBD2. The V gene's germline CDR1 is KGHDR and CDR2 SFDVKD. The CDR3 loop spans 13 amino acids. V dropped 9 bases and J dropped 6; count of bases not matched to a gene: 8. In DNA form, the CDR3 reads TGTGCCACCGTTGGGCAGGGAGGGGATACGCAGTATTTT. It translates to CATVGQGGDTQYF.

This clonotype appeared many times. The chain employs TRBV20-1 and TRBJ1-6; no firm D call. Germline V gives CDR1 DFQATT, CDR2 SNEGSKA (reference sequence). The CDR3 has 14 residues. The V gene lost 1 base and the J gene lost 7 bases, with 11 bases spanning the gap. The CDR3 reads CSARGGGRNSPLHF. The CDR3 nucleotides read TGCAGTGCTAGAGGGGGAGGGAGGAATTCACCCCTCCACTTT.

In its sample, this clonotype was seen many times. The chain combines TRBV3-1 with TRBJ1-1; TRBD1 agrees at 9 bases. Germline lookup yields CDR1 LGHDT and CDR2 YNNKEL (reference sequence). The CDR3 is 13 residues long. With 1 base clipped from V and 6 bases from J, the junction kept 0 bases outside the gene matches. The CDR3 DNA follows: TGTGCCAGCAGCCAAGGGACAGGGGCTGAAGCTTTCTTT. Its translation: CASSQGTGAEAFF.

This clonotype was counted ten times or more. The chain joins TRBV27 to TRBJ1-1, with 11 bases matching TRBD1. The CDR3 runs 14 residues. The V gene's germline CDR1 is MNHEY and CDR2 SMNVEV (reference sequence). Germline trimming cut 3 bases from V and 5 bases from J; bases unmatched to any gene: 2. This CDR3 reads CASSFGTGGTEAFF. Here the CDR3 DNA reads TGTGCCAGCAGTTTCGGGACAGGGGGGACTGAAGCTTTCTTT.

This clonotype was seen many times. The rearrangement links TRBV3-1 to TRBJ1-1; D is possibly TRBD1 (6 bases). Trimming removed 1 base from V and 5 bases from J, with 11 bases in between. The CDR3 spans 14 residues. Germline V gene sequence: CDR1 LGHDT, CDR2 YNNKEL (reference sequence). For the CDR3, the DNA is TGTGCCAGCAGCCAAGCAACAGGGAGAACTGAAGCTTTCTTT. Translation: CASSQATGRTEAFF.

This clonotype was detected ten times or more. The rearrangement joins TRBV27 to TRBJ1-3; D is unclear. The CDR3 sequence is 15 residues long. V lost 0 bases and J lost 0, with 6 bases in between. Germline loops: CDR1 MNHEY, CDR2 SMNVEV (reference sequence). The CDR3 bases are TGTGCCAGCAGTTTATCGTCCAACTCTGGAAACACCATATATTTT. Its protein is CASSLSSNSGNTIYF.

This clonotype was found many times. The J gene is TRBJ2-1, the V gene TRBV6-1; 12 nucleotides align to TRBD2. The CDR3 runs to 18 residues. V lost 6 bases, J lost 0 bases, and 9 bases stayed unmatched. Per the germline V gene, CDR1 is MNHNS and CDR2 is SASEGT. CDR3 region: CASSPTSGGLSSYNEQFF. CDR3 nucleotides: TGTGCCAGCAGCCCCACTAGCGGGGGGCTTAGCTCCTACAATGAGCAGTTCTTC.

A single count supports this clonotype. The chain carries TRBV2 and TRBJ1-2; 9 bases align to TRBD1. The trim removed 8 bases at V and 5 bases at J, leaving 6 bases unmatched. The CDR3 contains 13 residues. The V gene's germline CDR1 is SNHLY and CDR2 FYNNEI. The CDR3 spells CASRRGQGYGYTF. The CDR3 bases are TGTGCCAGCCGACGGGGACAGGGATATGGCTACACCTTC.

The CDR3, as DNA: TGCAGTCACCAAGGGCTAGCGGGGCACAATGAGCAGTTCTTC. It specifies CSHQGLAGHNEQFF. The genes are TRBV20-1 and TRBJ2-1; 9 bases map to TRBD2. V gave up 8 bases and J gave up 5 bases; unmatched junction bases: 10. Per the germline V gene, CDR1 is DFQATT and CDR2 is SNEGSKA (reference sequence). The CDR3 spans 14 residues.

J is TRBJ2-5 and V is TRBV20-1; maybe TRBD2 (6 bases). V gave up 3 bases and J gave up 1 base, with 12 bases separating them. CDR3 length: 14 amino acids. Germline V lookup: CDR1 DFQATT, CDR2 SNEGSKA (reference sequence). CDR3 nucleotide sequence: TGCAGTGCTAGGGTAGGAGGGGCCCAAGAGACCCAGTACTTC. Translated: CSARVGGAQETQYF.

This clonotype was picked up many times. The chain is built from TRBV5-6 and TRBJ1-6; no firm D call. The CDR3 has 16 residues. V gave up 2 bases and J gave up 7 bases, with 16 bases separating them. From germline, CDR1 is SGHDT and CDR2 YYEEEE. The CDR3 here is CASSFDRGRTNSPLHF. As DNA, the CDR3 is TGTGCCAGCAGCTTTGACCGCGGACGAACAAATTCACCCCTCCACTTT.

A word on this clonotype: Given a much more abundant clone one base away, this may be a read error. The rearrangement links TRBV7-2 to TRBJ2-5; 11 bases map to TRBD1. V dropped 3 bases and J dropped 5; count of bases not matched to a gene: 2. From germline, CDR1 is SGHTA and CDR2 FQGNSA. The CDR3 runs to 14 residues. Written as DNA, the CDR3 is TGTACCAGCAGCTTCGGGACAGGGGGGGAGACCCAGTACTTC. Residues: CTSSFGTGGETQYF.

Ten or more counts support this clonotype. The rearrangement links TRBV5-5 to TRBJ1-4, with 7 bases lining up with TRBD1. The CDR3 loop spans 15 amino acids. Germline V gives CDR1 SGHKS, CDR2 YYEKEE (reference sequence). Trimming removed 4 bases from V and 8 bases from J; junction bases left unmatched: 11. The CDR3 sequence is CASSQTQGMGEKLFF. The DNA of the CDR3 is TGTGCCAGCAGCCAAACACAGGGGATGGGGGAAAAACTGTTTTTT.

This clonotype was recorded at least ten times. This chain connects TRBV7-6 to TRBJ2-3; 9 nucleotides agree with TRBD2. The CDR3 is 15 residues long. V lost 3 bases to trimming and J lost 3 bases; unmatched junction nucleotides: 4. Germline-derived CDR1 and CDR2 are SGHVS and FNYEAQ. CDR3 protein: CASSFLAGATDTQYF. CDR3 bases: TGTGCCAGCAGCTTCTTAGCGGGGGCTACAGATACGCAGTATTTT.

Comments on this clonotype: Being one base from a much bigger clone, this may be a read error. CDR3 loop: CASSLVWTGGTEALF. CDR3 nucleotide sequence: TGTGCCAGCAGCTTAGTGTGGACAGGGGGCACTGAAGCTCTCTTT. The chain employs TRBV11-2 and TRBJ1-1; 11 bases are a match to TRBD1. Per the germline V gene, CDR1 is SGHAT and CDR2 is FQNNGV. CDR3 size: 15 residues.

This clonotype was observed many times. The chain carries TRBV12-3 or TRBV12-4 and TRBJ2-7, with a weak D call TRBD1 (8 bases). This CDR3 has 13 residues. Trimming removed 10 bases at V and 6 bases at J, with 19 bases between. The CDR3 DNA follows: TGTGCCACCGGTACAGGGGGGGGTCGCGAGCAGTACTTC. Its translation: CATGTGGGREQYF.